Listed here is a single TCR beta chain. Its recognized antigen is unknown. The input lacks base qualities; no much larger clone sits a single base away. Every donor was a healthy Caucasian. The twin cohort comprised three pairs of female monozygotic twins, all aged roughly 18 to 29 years. Positive isolation kits from Invitrogen were used to isolate the CD4+ and CD8+ T cell populations. The germline V gene supplies CDR1 MNHEY and CDR2 SVGEGT. Trimming removed 6 bases from V and 5 bases from J; the gene matches leave 8 bases unexplained. The CDR3, from cysteine to phenylalanine, totals 14 residues. The read is trimmed to its CDR3 DNA, 42 bases read in frame from base 1. These data come from a study of identical twins (dated by TCRdb to the mid-2010s). Describing the broader study: To test whether fetal clonotypes persist, the study used deep sequencing on TCR alpha and beta repertoires from monozygotic twins, unrelated adults of various ages, and cord blood. To rule out contamination, replicate twin experiments were performed at different times with different library preparation protocols. Findings and caveats that apply to the study as a whole: Zero-insertion analyses could be partly confounded by invariant T cells such as MAIT and iNKT, although diverse VJ usage argued against such confounding for most clonotypes. Excess twin sharing in beta out-of-frame sequences was weaker because fewer shared sequences lowered the signal-to-noise ratio. In monozygotic twins, out-of-frame TCR alpha sharing was systematically underestimated by recombination models, although the models agreed with sharing between unrelated individuals. Because the same donors could not be followed over many years, the conclusions depended on cross-sectional statistical analysis. Compared with coincidental sharing between unrelated individuals, an excess of low generation-probability sequences was observed among out-of-frame TCR alpha sequences shared between twins. Abundant cord blood beta clonotypes carried fewer insertions; young adult naive repertoires showed a weaker similar trend, while memory repertoires showed none.

Library preparation employed 5' RACE. The instrument given in TCRdb is Illumina HiSeq 2000. Template switching added a universal primer binding site, and the final cDNA carried a unique molecular identifier that allowed TCR cDNA molecules to be counted accurately. First-strand cDNA for TCR alpha and beta chains was synthesized from specific primers in the conserved constant-segment region. To control for contamination, every cDNA library was double barcoded, receiving both a SMART-Mk sample barcode and Illumina barcodes. TruSeq adapter sequences, together with Illumina sample barcodes, were added in two successive PCR steps. Sequencing of the TCR alpha and beta cDNA libraries was done on the Illumina HiSeq platform using custom primers. The source study handled its data this way. MiGEC was used to process raw reads and extract unique molecular identifiers, and MiXCR was used to find CDR3 positions. For each individual, recombination models were inferred using an EM algorithm with the repgenHMM and IGoR tools. The tcR package in R was used for shared clonotype analysis, with sharing normalized by the product of cloneset sizes. To study raw recombination free of thymic and clonal selection effects, out-of-frame nonproductive sequences were analyzed. TCRdb trimmed the raw reads at Q25, called clones with MiXCR and kept productive beta chains. Identical CDR3 protein sequences are pooled into one entry, listed with their most common genes and DNA. The V and J calls and clone size are TCRdb's, not the authors'. The sample data list around 490,000 distinct CDR3 sequences, and roughly 15% of these were observed just once. Together, the top ten hold roughly 0.46% of the sample.

The same specimen was also included in a second study, on yellow fever vaccine responses in identical twins. As described in the second report: The T cell response to vaccination in identical twins was reported by the authors to appear partly convergent and partly personalized. In identical twins, the study followed T cell clones that responded to the vaccine with precision.

The chain joins TRBV6-2 or TRBV6-3 to TRBJ1-1, and 8 bases in between align with TRBD1. Sample: CD4+ T cells sorted from blood. The sequence was obtained from a woman aged 18-35 years in good health. Here the CDR3 is given as CASRTQGVVTEAFF. The DNA reads as follows: TGTGCCAGCAGAACACAGGGGGTAGTTACTGAAGCTTTCTTT.